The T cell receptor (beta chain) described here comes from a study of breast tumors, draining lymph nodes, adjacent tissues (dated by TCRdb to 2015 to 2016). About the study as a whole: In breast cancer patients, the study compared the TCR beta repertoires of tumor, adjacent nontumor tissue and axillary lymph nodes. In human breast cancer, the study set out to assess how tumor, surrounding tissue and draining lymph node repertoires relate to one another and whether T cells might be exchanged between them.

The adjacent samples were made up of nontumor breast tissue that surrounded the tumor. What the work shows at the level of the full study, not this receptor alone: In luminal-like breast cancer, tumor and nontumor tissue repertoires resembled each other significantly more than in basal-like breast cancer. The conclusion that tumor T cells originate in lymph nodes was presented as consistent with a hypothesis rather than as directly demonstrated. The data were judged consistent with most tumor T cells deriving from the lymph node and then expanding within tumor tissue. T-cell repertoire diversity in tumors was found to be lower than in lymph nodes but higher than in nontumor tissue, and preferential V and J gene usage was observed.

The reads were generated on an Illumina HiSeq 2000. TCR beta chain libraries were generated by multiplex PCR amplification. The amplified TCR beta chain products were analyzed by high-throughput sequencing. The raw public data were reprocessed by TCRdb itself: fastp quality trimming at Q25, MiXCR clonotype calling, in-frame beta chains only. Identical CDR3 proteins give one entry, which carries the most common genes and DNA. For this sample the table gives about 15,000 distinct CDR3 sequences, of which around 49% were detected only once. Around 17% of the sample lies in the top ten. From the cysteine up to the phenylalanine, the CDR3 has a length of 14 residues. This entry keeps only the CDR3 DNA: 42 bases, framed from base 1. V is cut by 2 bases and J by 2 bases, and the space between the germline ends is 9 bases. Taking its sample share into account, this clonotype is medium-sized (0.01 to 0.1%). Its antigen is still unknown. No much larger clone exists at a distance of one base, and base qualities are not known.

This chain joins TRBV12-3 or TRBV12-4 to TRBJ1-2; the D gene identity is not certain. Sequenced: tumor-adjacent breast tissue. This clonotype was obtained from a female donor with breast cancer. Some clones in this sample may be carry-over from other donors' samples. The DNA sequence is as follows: TGTGCCAGCAGTTTATACAGAACAAACTATGGCTACACCTTC. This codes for CASSLYRTNYGYTF.